Presented here are 32 T cell receptor beta chains from one specimen sequenced in a study of chemoradiotherapy in HPV16-positive cancers (dated by TCRdb to 2021 to 2024). Libraries came from the immunoSEQ multiplex PCR assay. The clones in this table, taken by TCRdb from immuneACCESS, are in-frame only. Not every clone is retained; where verified, under half of the shortfall comes from an unresolved V gene, and the cause of the rest is unknown. This sample holds around 11,000 clones; over 65% were observed only once. Jointly, the top ten make up approximately 35% of the sample. Sampling was conducted from a patient who underwent chemoradiotherapy. All receptors derive from a human donor with HPV-associated anogenital cancer.

This chain connects TRBV7-6 to TRBJ2-3; D perhaps matches TRBD2 (5 bases). The V end was cut by 7 bases, the J end by 1 base, with 15 bases between. CDR1 is SGHVS and CDR2 is FNYEAQ in the germline V gene. There are 15 residues in the CDR3. The CDR3 bases are TGTGCCAGCATAGAGACGGGGTCAGGCACAGATACGCAGTATTTT. It codes for CASIETGSGTDTQYF.

This chain connects TRBV7-2 to TRBJ2-5; 10 bases align to TRBD2. CDR3 length: 16 amino acids. The V segment lost 4 bases and the J segment 5 bases; nucleotides outside the gene matches: 10. Germline loops: CDR1 SGHTA, CDR2 FQGNSA. Here the CDR3 reads CASSSLKRGGGETQYF. DNA of the CDR3: TGTGCCAGCAGCTCACTAAAGCGGGGGGGAGGGGAGACCCAGTACTTC.

The CDR3 reads CASSYVAGTATDTQYF. The CDR3 coding sequence is TGTGCCAGCAGTTACGTTGCGGGGACTGCCACAGATACGCAGTATTTT. The rearrangement uses TRBV6-5 and TRBJ2-3; perhaps TRBD2 as D (6 bases). Per germline, CDR1 MNHEY and CDR2 SVGAGI. The CDR3 covers 16 residues. Trimming stripped 2 bases from V and 2 bases from J, with 14 bases between.

A single count supports this clone. This chain uses TRBV20-1 with TRBJ2-1, with D unclear. Deletions cut 7 bases from V and 7 bases from J, with 11 bases between. The CDR3 totals 11 residues. CDR1 and CDR2 (germline): DFQATT, SNEGSKA (reference sequence). Written as DNA, the CDR3 is TGCAGTGAAGTTAAAGGGAATGAGCAGTTCTTC. Amino acids: CSEVKGNEQFF.

This rearrangement joins TRBV11-2 to TRBJ1-4; 8 bases are shared with TRBD1. V shed 6 bases and J 8 bases; nucleotides not matched to a gene: 11. CDR1 and CDR2 from the germline V gene are SGHAT and FQNNGV. The CDR3 totals 15 residues. The CDR3 bases are TGTGCCAGCAGATCGATAAGACAGGGGAGCGAAAAACTGTTTTTT. As protein: CASRSIRQGSEKLFF.

This sequence joins TRBV27 and TRBJ2-7; 8 nucleotides match TRBD1. V lost 3 bases and J lost 1; bases outside the gene matches: 2. This CDR3 is built from 14 residues. In germline, CDR1 is MNHEY, CDR2 SMNVEV (reference sequence). The CDR3 coding sequence is TGTGCCAGCAGTTTGGACAGGGAATCCTACGAGCAGTACGTC. This codes for CASSLDRESYEQYV.

V is TRBV7-9 and J is TRBJ1-1; TRBD1 agrees at 7 bases. V lost 4 bases, J lost 3 bases, and 5 bases stayed unmatched. The V gene's germline CDR1 is SEHNR and CDR2 FQNEAQ (reference sequence). The CDR3 runs to 14 residues. The CDR3, as DNA: TGTGCCAGCAGCTCAAGGGGGCTGGACACTGAAGCTTTCTTT. Protein: CASSSRGLDTEAFF. Supplemented by reference TRBV7-9 and TRBJ1-1, the full variable domain reads DTGVSQNPRHKITKRGQNVTFRCDPISEHNRLYWYRQTLGQGPEFLTYFQNEAQLEKSRLLSDRFSAERPKGSFSTLEIQRTEQGDSAMYLCASSSRGLDTEAFFGQGTRLTVV.

This clone occurred once. The chain carries TRBV27 and TRBJ1-2; D call uncertain. Trimming removed 7 bases from V and 5 bases from J, with 17 bases in between. CDR3 size: 14 residues. In germline, CDR1 is MNHEY, CDR2 SMNVEV (reference sequence). The CDR3 sequence: CASNPYGQRYGYTF. The CDR3 DNA sequence: TGTGCCAGCAATCCCTATGGGCAGCGTTATGGCTACACCTTC.

In its sample, this clone was seen once. The rearrangement joins TRBV5-1 to TRBJ1-1; D is uncertain. The CDR3 totals 13 residues. The germline gives CDR1 SGHRS, CDR2 YFSETQ. V was shortened by 4 bases and J by 1 base, with 8 bases between the two germline ends. CDR3 sequence (DNA): TGCGCCAGCAGCCCTCTGGGGAACACTGAAGCTTTCTTT. Translated, it gives CASSPLGNTEAFF.

The V call is TRBV19, the J call TRBJ1-1; 12 positions match TRBD1. The J segment lost 5 bases and the V segment lost 5 bases, leaving 21 bases of the junction unmatched. Germline assignment: CDR1 LNHDA and CDR2 SQIVND (reference sequence). The CDR3 contains 20 residues. CDR3 protein: CASSPSLSGTGGAGNTEAFF. In DNA form, the CDR3 reads TGTGCCAGTAGTCCATCCTTATCCGGGACAGGGGGCGCGGGAAATACTGAAGCTTTCTTT.

V gene TRBV5-4 combines with J gene TRBJ2-1; tentatively, D is TRBD2 (6 bases). This CDR3 has 15 amino acids. Germline V gives CDR1 SGHNT, CDR2 YYREEE (reference sequence). The V gene lost 3 bases and the J gene lost 6 bases, with 16 bases spanning the gap. The CDR3 DNA reads TGTGCCAGCAGCTCGACTAGGTTTTCTTTCAATGAGCAGTTCTTC. Translating gives CASSSTRFSFNEQFF.

The chain couples TRBV6-6 to TRBJ1-5, with 8 bases aligning to TRBD1. Unmatched junction bases numbered 7, after V lost 10 bases and J lost 5 bases. Germline values: CDR1 MNHNY, CDR2 SVGAGI (reference sequence). This CDR3 has 13 amino acids. CDR3 region: CAIKNRGDQPQHF. The CDR3 region has the DNA TGTGCCATCAAAAACAGGGGGGATCAGCCCCAGCATTTT.

The chain joins TRBV19 to TRBJ1-3; TRBD1 matches 7 bases. Looked up from germline, CDR1 is LNHDA and CDR2 is SQIVND (reference sequence). Germline trimming cut 5 bases from V and 4 bases from J; bases unmatched to any gene: 11. This CDR3 is 16 amino acids long. In DNA, the CDR3 is TGTGCCAGTAGTCATCTCCCGGGACAGAAAGGAAACACCATATATTTT. As protein: CASSHLPGQKGNTIYF. Full variable domain (remainder filled in from reference TRBV19 and TRBJ1-3): DGGITQSPKYLFRKEGQNVTLSCEQNLNHDAMYWYRQDPGQGLRLIYYSQIVNDFQKGDIAEGYSVSREKKESFPLTVTSAQKNPTAFYLCASSHLPGQKGNTIYFGEGSWLTVV.

By sample share, this clone is large. The chain combines TRBV23-1 with TRBJ1-5; 9 bases are a match to TRBD1. TRBV23-1 is assigned to the ORF class and has an uncertain function. The CDR3 has 15 amino acids. V gave up 4 bases and J gave up 7 bases; unmatched junction bases: 8. This CDR3 is CASSRGTGNEQPQHF. CDR3 bases: TGCGCCAGCAGTCGAGGGACAGGGAACGAGCAGCCCCAGCATTTT.

This chain uses TRBV7-9 with TRBJ1-2, with a tentative D call TRBD1 (5 bases). The V end lost 5 bases, the J end lost 8 bases, and 24 bases lay between the germline ends. Germline V CDR1 and CDR2: SEHNR, FQNEAQ (reference sequence). The CDR3 has 16 residues. The CDR3 protein is CASSQTRGGDSRGYTF. CDR3 DNA sequence: TGTGCCAGCAGCCAGACGAGGGGAGGGGACTCCAGGGGCTACACCTTC.

This rearrangement joins TRBV6-1 to TRBJ2-1, with TRBD2 identical over 12 bases. The CDR3 has 15 amino acids. The J segment lost 8 bases and the V segment lost 1 base, leaving 3 bases of the junction unmatched. Germline values: CDR1 MNHNS, CDR2 SASEGT. DNA for the CDR3: TGTGCCAGCAGTGAAGGGACTAGCGGGAAACATGAGCAGTTCTTC. Residues: CASSEGTSGKHEQFF.

The CDR3 reads CAWSAAVTQPQHF. The CDR3 nucleotides are TGTGCCTGGAGCGCTGCTGTCACTCAGCCCCAGCATTTT. The rearrangement joins TRBV30 to TRBJ1-5; D unclear. Trimming took 3 bases from V and 6 from J, leaving 12 bases between them. Germline V gene data show CDR1 as GTSNPN and CDR2 as SVGIG (reference sequence). CDR3 length: 13 residues.

This clone has just one count. The chain combines TRBV11-3 with TRBJ2-3, with TRBD1 matching 8 bases. Germline V gives CDR1 SGHNT, CDR2 YENEEA. J gave up 2 bases and V 4 bases, and 11 bases lay outside the gene matches. The CDR3 is 17 amino acids. The CDR3: CASSSQGQASHTDTQYF. The CDR3 nucleotides are TGTGCCAGCAGCTCCCAGGGACAGGCTTCCCACACAGATACGCAGTATTTT. The entire variable domain, with the rest obtained from reference TRBV11-3 and TRBJ2-3, is as follows: EAGVVQSPRYKIIEKKQPVAFWCNPISGHNTLYWYLQNLGQGPELLIRYENEEAVDDSQLPKDRFSAERLKGVDSTLKIQPAELGDSAVYLCASSSQGQASHTDTQYFGPGTRLTVL.

A single count supports this clone. The V and J genes are TRBV11-3 and TRBJ2-5; tentatively, D is TRBD1 or TRBD2 (6 bases each). The V gene lost 6 bases and the J gene lost 5 bases, with 10 bases spanning the gap. CDR1 and CDR2 (germline): SGHNT, YENEEA. The CDR3 totals 12 residues. CDR3 DNA sequence: TGTGCCAGCAGGAGGGGGGCGGAGACCCAGTACTTC. Translated, it gives CASRRGAETQYF.

The chain is built from TRBV5-1 and TRBJ2-4; TRBD2 matches 15 bases. CDR3 length: 19 residues. CDR1 and CDR2 (germline): SGHRS, YFSETQ. The V segment lost 4 bases and the J segment 7 bases; nucleotides outside the gene matches: 15. The CDR3 is CASSQGLAGGWETGNIQYF. Here the CDR3 DNA reads TGCGCCAGCAGCCAGGGACTAGCGGGAGGTTGGGAAACTGGGAACATTCAGTACTTC.

The chain uses TRBV29-1 and TRBJ1-3; unclear D gene. The CDR3 is 12 amino acids. Germline V gene data show CDR1 as SQVTM and CDR2 as ANQGSEA. Trimming pared 2 bases from V and 9 bases from J, leaving 11 bases between. CDR3 residues: CSVELERSTIYF. CDR3 DNA sequence: TGCAGCGTTGAATTGGAAAGGAGCACCATATATTTT. Drawing the rest from reference TRBV29-1 and TRBJ1-3, the complete variable domain is SAVISQKPSRDICQRGTSLTIQCQVDSQVTMMFWYRQQPGQSLTLIATANQGSEATYESGFVIDKFPISRPNLTFSTLTVSNMSPEDSSIYLCSVELERSTIYFGEGSWLTVV.

In its sample, this clone is medium-sized. The chain is built from TRBV4-3 and TRBJ1-2; TRBD1 is a possible D gene (5 bases). The V end was cut by 1 base, the J end by 4 bases, with 13 bases between. Germline V gene lookup returns CDR1 LGHNA and CDR2 YSLEER. The CDR3 is made up of 15 amino acids. The CDR3 DNA follows: TGCGCCAGCAGCCAAGGTCGTGGGGGAGCCTATGGCTACACCTTC. Protein: CASSQGRGGAYGYTF.

The chain uses TRBV6-1 and TRBJ1-6; TRBD1 aligns across 8 bases. The length of the CDR3 is 17 residues. J gave up 9 bases and V 3 bases, and 13 bases lay outside the gene matches. CDR1 is MNHNS and CDR2 is SASEGT in the germline V gene. CDR3 sequence (DNA): TGTGCCAGCAGTGAGCCCTCGGGGCAGGGGGCCGGTTCACCCCTCCACTTT. As protein: CASSEPSGQGAGSPLHF.

J is TRBJ1-5 and V is TRBV6-4, with no clear D. The CDR3 sequence is 15 residues long. Trimming cost V 2 bases and J 1 base, with 9 bases left between them. CDR1 MRHNA and CDR2 SNTAGT come from the germline V gene. CDR3 loop: CASSDIPGSNQPQHF. The CDR3 DNA reads as TGTGCCAGCAGTGACATCCCCGGCAGCAATCAGCCCCAGCATTTT.

This chain links TRBV7-9 with TRBJ2-7; D call uncertain. Germline V gives CDR1 SEHNR, CDR2 FQNEAQ (reference sequence). This CDR3 contains 12 residues. V was shortened by 3 bases and J by 2 bases, with 5 bases between the two germline ends. The chain's CDR3 is CASSFGAYEQYV. The CDR3 DNA follows: TGTGCCAGCAGCTTTGGGGCCTACGAGCAGTACGTC.

This clone was detected a few times. This chain uses TRBV7-7 with TRBJ2-2, with 7 bases lining up with TRBD2. CDR3 size: 15 residues. From germline, CDR1 is SSHAT and CDR2 FNYEAQ (reference sequence). Here the CDR3 reads CASESSLGGTGELFF. In DNA form, the CDR3 reads TGTGCTAGCGAAAGCTCCCTGGGGGGGACCGGGGAGCTGTTTTTT.

The rearrangement joins TRBV6-5 to TRBJ2-4; 12 bases align to TRBD1. The germline V gene encodes CDR1 MNHEY and CDR2 SVGAGI. J gave up 6 bases and V 7 bases, and 4 bases lay outside the gene matches. This CDR3 region has 14 residues. This CDR3 is CASKGQGARNIQYF. The CDR3 DNA follows: TGTGCCAGCAAGGGACAGGGGGCGCGAAACATTCAGTACTTC.

This rearrangement joins TRBV27 to TRBJ2-3; 12 bases fit TRBD2. This CDR3 region has 17 residues. From germline, CDR1 is MNHEY and CDR2 SMNVEV (reference sequence). V was clipped by 5 bases and J by 2 bases; unmatched bases: 8. The CDR3 here is CASSAPRLAGATDTQYF. The DNA of the CDR3 is TGTGCCAGCAGTGCCCCGCGACTAGCGGGGGCCACAGATACGCAGTATTTT.

The V and J genes are TRBV4-1 and TRBJ2-7; D is ambiguous. Germline CDR1 reads MGHRA; CDR2 reads YSYEKL. This CDR3 is built from 15 residues. The V end was cut by 1 base, the J end by 2 bases, with 12 bases between. The CDR3 sequence: CASSQGMAGTYEQYF. The CDR3 region has the DNA TGCGCCAGCAGCCAAGGAATGGCCGGAACCTACGAGCAGTACTTC.

This clone showed up just a few times. V gene TRBV20-1 combines with J gene TRBJ1-1; D gene unclear. The CDR3 has 11 amino acids. Trimming took 6 bases from V and 3 from J, leaving 8 bases between them. Germline lookup yields CDR1 DFQATT and CDR2 SNEGSKA (reference sequence). The DNA for the CDR3 is TGCAGTGCAGCCGGGCACACTGAAGCTTTCTTT. Translated: CSAAGHTEAFF.

The rearrangement links TRBV6-5 to TRBJ2-7; D perhaps matches TRBD2 (6 bases). V was cut by 2 bases and J by 6 bases, with 14 bases left in between. Germline CDR1 MNHEY, CDR2 SVGAGI. CDR3 length: 14 amino acids. The CDR3 DNA follows: TGTGCCAGCAGTTACGTGAGGGACTCGGGCGAGCAGTACTTC. It translates to CASSYVRDSGEQYF.

The rearrangement uses TRBV7-8 and TRBJ1-1; tentatively, D is TRBD1 (5 bases). The CDR3 has 14 amino acids. CDR1 and CDR2 (germline): SGHVS, FQNEAQ. V shed 1 base and J shed 6 bases, with 12 bases lying between them. The CDR3 protein is CASSLGARGAEAFF. The DNA of the CDR3 is TGTGCCAGCAGCTTAGGGGCTCGGGGGGCTGAAGCTTTCTTT.